A single sample is the source of the 25 T cell receptor beta chains below, sequenced in a study of shared T cell receptors in the human thymus. TCRdb's table, derived via immunoSEQ multiplex PCR, lists solely in-frame clones and lacks some. The table records hundreds of thousands of clones, 70% to 90% of them present only once. These records were also assigned to another study, of human thymus T cells.

The sample comprised thymocytes. These receptors originate from a girl under two years old with a congenital heart defect.

The chain employs TRBV6-6 and TRBJ1-2, with 9 bases fitting TRBD1. V lost 6 bases, J lost 8 bases, and 10 bases stayed unmatched. This CDR3 has 14 amino acids. Germline V CDR1 and CDR2: MNHNY, SVGAGI (reference sequence). CDR3 nucleotide sequence: TGTGCCAGCAGCCACCGGGACAGGGTGGGAGGCTACACCTTC. Residues: CASSHRDRVGGYTF.

The chain employs TRBV18 and TRBJ1-1; no clear D gene. V was shortened by 6 bases and J by 1 base, with 18 bases between the two germline ends. The CDR3 is made up of 16 amino acids. Germline values: CDR1 KGHSH, CDR2 LQKENI. CDR3 protein: CASSPMEADPNTEAFF. The CDR3 DNA is TGTGCCAGCTCGCCCATGGAGGCAGACCCGAACACTGAAGCTTTCTTT.

The chain carries TRBV19 and TRBJ2-7; perhaps TRBD1 as D (5 bases). V lost 5 bases, J lost 3 bases, and 11 bases lay in between. Germline lookup yields CDR1 LNHDA and CDR2 SQIVND (reference sequence). The CDR3 sequence is 13 residues long. CDR3 loop: CASSADRFYEQYF. The CDR3 nucleotides read TGTGCCAGTAGTGCTGACAGATTCTACGAGCAGTACTTC.

CDR3 region: CASSFPGNTEAFF. The CDR3 nucleotides are TGTGCCAGCAGCTTTCCAGGGAACACTGAAGCTTTCTTT. The chain combines TRBV5-5 with TRBJ1-1; D unresolved. The ends were cut back, 2 bases at V and 1 base at J, with 6 bases in the middle. CDR1 and CDR2 (germline): SGHKS, YYEKEE (reference sequence). CDR3 length: 13 residues.

This clone is a singleton in its sample. This chain links TRBV14 with TRBJ1-2; 9 positions agree with TRBD1. The CDR3 is made up of 15 amino acids. Germline V gene data show CDR1 as SGHDN and CDR2 as FVKESK. Losses at the gene ends were 0 bases for V and 6 bases for J; bases not matched to a gene: 5. The CDR3 bases are TGTGCCAGCAGCCAAGAGGGACAGGGTTTACATGGCTACACCTTC. It specifies CASSQEGQGLHGYTF.

This clone was seen only once. The chain recombines TRBV7-6 with TRBJ1-4; tentative D call: TRBD1 (6 bases). V lost 2 bases, J lost 5 bases, and 21 bases lay in between. The CDR3 extends over 18 amino acids. Looked up from germline, CDR1 is SGHVS and CDR2 is FNYEAQ. The CDR3 nucleotides are TGTGCCAGCAGCTTAAGCGTTGGGCCTGAACAGGGAAATGAAAAACTGTTTTTT. Its translation is CASSLSVGPEQGNEKLFF.

This sequence joins TRBV4-1 and TRBJ1-1; D may be TRBD1 (5 bases). Germline lookup yields CDR1 MGHRA and CDR2 YSYEKL. The CDR3 covers 16 residues. The ends were cut back, 3 bases at V and 7 bases at J, with 21 bases in the middle. The CDR3 bases are TGCGCCAGCAGCCATCACTACAGGTTTACGCGGAGTGAAGCTTTCTTT. Protein: CASSHHYRFTRSEAFF.

Note on this clone: Different DNA sequences within this sample yield the same CDR3. CDR3 DNA sequence: TGTGCCAGCAGTTTAGGGCAGAACTATGGCTACACCTTC. It yields the protein CASSLGQNYGYTF. This chain links TRBV27 with TRBJ1-2, with D unresolved. Germline V gene sequence: CDR1 MNHEY, CDR2 SMNVEV (reference sequence). The CDR3 has 13 amino acids. Trimming removed 2 bases at V and 2 bases at J, with 6 bases between.

The chain links TRBV7-2 to TRBJ2-7, with D uncertain. Per germline, CDR1 SGHTA and CDR2 FQGNSA. Trimming shortened V by 6 bases and J by 5 bases, and 14 bases separated the two germline ends. The CDR3 covers 13 residues. The chain's CDR3 is CASSLHPGHEQYF. CDR3 nucleotides: TGTGCCAGCAGTTTGCACCCAGGCCACGAGCAGTACTTC.

The J gene is TRBJ1-5, the V gene TRBV6-6; weak D call: TRBD1 (6 bases). The CDR3 has 14 amino acids. V was cut by 5 bases and J by 0 bases, with 8 bases left in between. Germline V lookup: CDR1 MNHNY, CDR2 SVGAGI (reference sequence). The CDR3 sequence: CASSGDNSNQPQHF. The CDR3 DNA follows: TGTGCCAGCAGTGGGGACAATAGCAATCAGCCCCAGCATTTT.

V is TRBV7-9 and J is TRBJ2-7; tentatively, D is TRBD2 (6 bases). V gave up 9 bases and J gave up 6 bases, with 12 bases separating them. There are 11 residues in the CDR3. The germline V gene encodes CDR1 SEHNR and CDR2 FQNEAQ (reference sequence). DNA of the CDR3: TGTGCCAGTCGAAACGGGGGCGAGCAGTACTTC. This translates into CASRNGGEQYF.

The chain carries TRBV5-1 and TRBJ1-4; TRBD1 agrees at 8 bases. This CDR3 spans 15 amino acids. With 2 bases clipped from V and 8 bases from J, the junction kept 8 bases outside the gene matches. The germline V gene has CDR1 SGHRS and CDR2 YFSETQ. The DNA for the CDR3 is TGCGCCAGCAGCTTCCTACAGGGGGAGAAGGAAAAACTGTTTTTT. It yields the protein CASSFLQGEKEKLFF.

The chain has TRBV28 and TRBJ2-7; 10 nucleotides line up with TRBD2. The trim removed 5 bases at V and 4 bases at J, leaving 17 bases unmatched. The length of the CDR3 is 18 residues. Germline assignment: CDR1 MDHEN and CDR2 SYDVKM. CDR3 bases: TGTGCCAGCAGTCCCCGGAGTAGCGGGGGGTTTGGTAGTTACGAGCAGTACTTC. Encoded protein: CASSPRSSGGFGSYEQYF.

There are a few counts of this clone. The chain employs TRBV27 and TRBJ2-5; 8 bases line up with TRBD2. The J call may not be correct, given that the DNA end is closer to TRBJ2-7. The germline V gene encodes CDR1 MNHEY and CDR2 SMNVEV (reference sequence). This CDR3 is built from 13 residues. The CDR3 coding sequence is TGTGCCAGCACCCTCGGGGGGGCGAACGAGCAGTACTTC. Protein: CASTLGGANEQYF.

This clone appeared a few times. V and J are TRBV7-2 and TRBJ2-1; 7 nucleotides match TRBD1. The germline CDR1 and CDR2 sequences are SGHTA and FQGNSA. V lost 5 bases and J lost 12; bases outside the gene matches: 16. This CDR3 spans 15 amino acids. This CDR3 is CASSPLFRDRPVQFF. DNA of the CDR3: TGTGCCAGCAGCCCCCTCTTCAGGGACAGACCCGTGCAGTTCTTC.

V is TRBV28 and J is TRBJ2-4, with 8 bases matching TRBD1. Germline values: CDR1 MDHEN, CDR2 SYDVKM. The V gene end was trimmed by 7 bases and the J gene end by 7 bases; junction bases not matched to a gene: 3. This CDR3 region has 12 residues. The CDR3 region is CASTTGENIQYF. The CDR3 nucleotides read TGTGCCAGCACGACAGGGGAGAACATTCAGTACTTC. The entire variable domain, with the rest obtained from reference TRBV28 and TRBJ2-4, is as follows: DVKVTQSSRYLVKRTGEKVFLECVQDMDHENMFWYRQDPGLGLRLIYFSYDVKMKEKGDIPEGYSVSREKKERFSLILESASTNQTSMYLCASTTGENIQYFGAGTRLSVL.

The J gene is TRBJ1-3, the V gene TRBV4-2, with D unclear. The CDR3 runs to 13 residues. The germline V gene has CDR1 LGHNA and CDR2 YNFKEQ. Deletions cut 4 bases from V and 2 bases from J, with 6 bases between. CDR3 amino acids: CASSLDTGNTIYF. The CDR3 DNA reads as TGTGCCAGCAGCCTCGACACTGGAAACACCATATATTTT.

This CDR3 reads CASSLVGTGKNNSPLHF. CDR3 bases: TGTGCCAGCAGCTTAGTGGGGACAGGCAAGAATAATTCACCCCTCCACTTT. This sequence joins TRBV7-2 and TRBJ1-6, with 8 bases that match TRBD1. This CDR3 spans 17 amino acids. The ends lost 1 base at V and 5 bases at J; junction bases unmatched: 7. Germline lookup yields CDR1 SGHTA and CDR2 FQGNSA.

The chain links TRBV6-5 to TRBJ2-7; D is unclear. Trimming removed 0 bases from V and 4 bases from J, with 13 bases in between. This CDR3 is 15 amino acids long. The germline V gene encodes CDR1 MNHEY and CDR2 SVGAGI. The CDR3 coding sequence is TGTGCCAGCAGTTACTCCCCCTCCAGTGCTTACGAGCAGTACTTC. Translating gives CASSYSPSSAYEQYF.

This sequence joins TRBV7-2 and TRBJ1-2, with D possibly being TRBD1 (6 bases). This CDR3 region has 17 residues. CDR1 is SGHTA and CDR2 is FQGNSA in the germline V gene. Trimming removed 4 bases at V and 11 bases at J, with 29 bases between. The CDR3 protein is CASSSVPGHFRVRKYTF. The DNA for the CDR3 is TGTGCCAGCAGCTCCGTCCCGGGACATTTTCGGGTACGGAAATACACCTTC.

This clone turned up a few times. V usage is TRBV15 and J usage is TRBJ2-2, with D possibly TRBD2 on 5 matching bases. Germline lookup yields CDR1 LNHNV and CDR2 YYDKDF (reference sequence). V lost 1 base to trimming and J lost 0 bases, with 15 bases between them. The CDR3 contains 18 residues. CDR3 in amino acids: CATSRAPSGEPNTGELFF. In DNA, the CDR3 is TGTGCCACCAGCAGAGCCCCCAGCGGTGAACCGAACACCGGGGAGCTGTTTTTT.

The genes are TRBV6-5 and TRBJ1-1; 7 nucleotides align to TRBD1. With V trimmed by 6 bases and J by 5 bases, 9 bases remained unmatched. The CDR3 length is 14 residues. CDR1 is MNHEY, CDR2 SVGAGI, per germline. In nucleotides, the CDR3 is TGTGCCAGCAGCCCCTCCAGGGGGAGTACTGAAGCTTTCTTT. It encodes CASSPSRGSTEAFF.

The chain combines TRBV7-8 with TRBJ2-7, with a tentative D call TRBD2 (6 bases). Germline CDR1 and CDR2: SGHVS and FQNEAQ. The CDR3 consists of 14 residues. V lost 1 base to trimming and J lost 2 bases, with 9 bases between them. DNA of the CDR3: TGTGCCAGCAGCTTAGAGGAGGGTCCCTACGAGCAGTACTTC. Encoded protein: CASSLEEGPYEQYF.

The chain couples TRBV13 to TRBJ1-1, with D perhaps matching TRBD1 (6 bases). The ends were cut back, 3 bases at V and 1 base at J, with 6 bases in the middle. This CDR3 comprises 13 residues. Germline CDR1 reads PRHDT; CDR2 reads FYEKMQ (reference sequence). The CDR3, as DNA: TGTGCCAGCAGCTTGACAGGGAACACTGAAGCTTTCTTT. This encodes CASSLTGNTEAFF.

The J gene is TRBJ1-2, the V gene TRBV13; 7 nucleotides agree with TRBD1. Germline V CDR1 and CDR2: PRHDT, FYEKMQ (reference sequence). There are 16 residues in the CDR3. V shed 3 bases, J shed 1 base, and the junction held 8 bases outside the gene matches. CDR3 amino acids: CASSFLPGQRNYGYTF. CDR3 coding DNA: TGTGCCAGCAGCTTCCTCCCGGGACAGCGTAACTATGGCTACACCTTC.